This paragraph covers one T cell receptor (beta chain) sequence. These data are taken from a study of Tregs in tolerant kidney transplant recipients. The CDR3 covers 16 residues. CDR1 and CDR2 (germline): SQVTM, ANQGSEA. The V segment lost 7 bases and the J segment 6 bases; nucleotides outside the gene matches: 17. Clones were sequenced by immunoSEQ multiplex PCR, and TCRdb holds only the in-frame ones, with some missing. The profile shows roughly 99,000 clones, 93% of them singletons. Sequencing used CD4+ T cells from blood, obtained before the transplant. The chain couples TRBV29-1 to TRBJ2-3, with TRBD2 matching 9 bases. The source is a human donor who received a combined kidney and bone marrow transplant. DNA of the CDR3: TGCAGCGCTGGGCGGGGGGCCCAGGCGGGAGGGGATACGCAGTATTTT. It translates to CSAGRGAQAGGDTQYF.